This T cell receptor beta chain is drawn from a study of shared clonotypes between healthy human individuals. Here immunoSEQ multiplex PCR was the method, and the copy in TCRdb shows in-frame clones only, minus some. This sample has around 1.5 million clones, with around 98% found just once. V lost 3 bases and J lost 12, with 17 bases in between. Germline values: CDR1 MDHEN, CDR2 SYDVKM. This CDR3 comprises 14 residues. This sequence originates from a man aged 25-45 years in good health. The specimen sequenced was naive CD4+ T cells sorted from blood. Subset defined: CD45RA+ positively selected. The V call is TRBV28, the J call TRBJ1-4, with unresolved D. Here the CDR3 DNA reads TGTGCCAGCAGTTTGAGTGTCTGGGCAGAGGAACTGTTTTTT. This sequence encodes CASSLSVWAEELFF.